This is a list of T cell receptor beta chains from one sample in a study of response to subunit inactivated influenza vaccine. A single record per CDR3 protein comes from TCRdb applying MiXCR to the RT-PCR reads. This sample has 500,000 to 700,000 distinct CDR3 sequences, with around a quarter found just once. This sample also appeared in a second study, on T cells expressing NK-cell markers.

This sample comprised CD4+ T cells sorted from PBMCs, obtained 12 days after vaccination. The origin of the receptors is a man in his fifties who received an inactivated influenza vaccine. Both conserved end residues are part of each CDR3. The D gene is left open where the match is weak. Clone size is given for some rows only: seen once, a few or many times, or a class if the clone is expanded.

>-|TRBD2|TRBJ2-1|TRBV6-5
CASSYPGLAGEQFF
TGTGCCAGCAGTTACCCGGGACTAGCGGGCGAGCAGTTCTTC
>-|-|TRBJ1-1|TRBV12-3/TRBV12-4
CASSLTGRRNTEAFF
TGTGCCAGCAGCTTAACGGGACGGAGGAACACTGAAGCTTTCTTT
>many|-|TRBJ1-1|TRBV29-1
CSVVRPMGYRTEAFF
TGCAGCGTTGTCCGGCCGATGGGGTATCGGACTGAAGCTTTCTTT
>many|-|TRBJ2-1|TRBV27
CASTGAGNEQFF
TGTGCCAGCACAGGGGCGGGGAATGAGCAGTTCTTC
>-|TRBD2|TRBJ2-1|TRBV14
CASSHAGVYYNEQFF
TGTGCCAGCAGCCACGCGGGAGTTTACTACAATGAGCAGTTCTTC
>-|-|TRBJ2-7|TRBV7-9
CASSPGSGVYEQYF
TGTGCCAGCAGCCCAGGTTCGGGTGTGTACGAGCAGTACTTC
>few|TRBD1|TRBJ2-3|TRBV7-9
CASSGNRGNTDTQYF
TGTGCCAGCAGCGGGAACAGGGGGAACACAGATACGCAGTATTTT
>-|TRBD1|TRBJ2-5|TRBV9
CASSVTQGVQETQYF
TGTGCCAGCAGCGTGACCCAGGGGGTTCAAGAGACCCAGTACTTC
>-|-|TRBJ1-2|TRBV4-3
CASSRQVTMAGYTF
TGCGCCAGCAGCCGACAAGTCACTATGGCTGGCTACACCTTC
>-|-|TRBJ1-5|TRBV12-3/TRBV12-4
CASSPTGIGVSQPQHF
TGTGCCAGCAGCCCTACAGGGATTGGGGTTTCTCAGCCCCAGCATTTT
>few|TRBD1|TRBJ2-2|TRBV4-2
CASSQVISGGTGELFF
TGTGCCAGCAGCCAAGTCATTTCAGGGGGCACCGGGGAGCTGTTTTTT
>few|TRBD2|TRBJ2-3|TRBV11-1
CASSLEALAGVGTDTQYF
TGTGCCAGCAGCTTGGAGGCCTTAGCGGGAGTGGGCACAGATACGCAGTATTTT
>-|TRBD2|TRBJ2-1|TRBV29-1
CSVVSGGTMAYNEQFF
TGCAGCGTTGTTTCGGGAGGCACCATGGCTTACAATGAGCAGTTCTTC
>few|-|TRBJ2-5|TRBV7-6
CASSLVGGSETQYF
TGTGCCAGCAGCTTAGTAGGGGGGTCAGAGACCCAGTACTTC
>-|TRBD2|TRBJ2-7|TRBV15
CATDTSWVSGRTQLPEQYF
TGTGCCACCGACACGAGTTGGGTAAGCGGGAGGACACAGTTACCCGAGCAGTACTTC